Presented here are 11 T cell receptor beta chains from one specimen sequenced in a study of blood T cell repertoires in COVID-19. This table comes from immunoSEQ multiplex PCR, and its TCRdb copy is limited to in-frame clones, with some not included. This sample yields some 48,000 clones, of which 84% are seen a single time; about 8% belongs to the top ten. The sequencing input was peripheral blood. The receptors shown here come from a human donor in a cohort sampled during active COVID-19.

The CDR3 reads CASSLGLAGVGEQFF. The CDR3, as DNA: TGTGCCAGCAGTCTCGGACTAGCGGGAGTGGGTGAGCAGTTCTTC. The rearrangement links TRBV6-5 to TRBJ2-1; 13 nucleotides agree with TRBD2. This CDR3 has 15 amino acids. V gave up 5 bases and J gave up 9 bases; unmatched junction bases: 7. Germline assignment: CDR1 MNHEY and CDR2 SVGAGI.

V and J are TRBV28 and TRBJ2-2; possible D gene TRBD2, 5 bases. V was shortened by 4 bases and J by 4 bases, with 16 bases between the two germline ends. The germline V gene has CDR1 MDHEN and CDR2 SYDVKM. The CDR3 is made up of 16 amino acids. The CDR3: CASSSPGTKRTGELFF. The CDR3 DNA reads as TGTGCCAGCAGTTCCCCGGGAACAAAGCGCACCGGGGAGCTGTTTTTT. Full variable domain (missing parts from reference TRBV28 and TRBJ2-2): DVKVTQSSRYLVKRTGEKVFLECVQDMDHENMFWYRQDPGLGLRLIYFSYDVKMKEKGDIPEGYSVSREKKERFSLILESASTNQTSMYLCASSSPGTKRTGELFFGEGSRLTVL.

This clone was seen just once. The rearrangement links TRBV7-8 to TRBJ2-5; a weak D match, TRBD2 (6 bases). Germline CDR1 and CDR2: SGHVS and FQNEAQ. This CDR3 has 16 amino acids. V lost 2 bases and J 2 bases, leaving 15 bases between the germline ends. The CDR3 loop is CASSLRLVTIQETQYF. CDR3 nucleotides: TGTGCCAGCAGCTTAAGACTAGTTACAATTCAAGAGACCCAGTACTTC.

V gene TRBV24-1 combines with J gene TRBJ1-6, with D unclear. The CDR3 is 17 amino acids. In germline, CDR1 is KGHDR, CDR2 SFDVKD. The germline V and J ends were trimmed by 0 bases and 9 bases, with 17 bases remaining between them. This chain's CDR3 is CATSDLRVRYHSSPLHF. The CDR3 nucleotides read TGTGCCACCAGTGATTTGCGGGTCCGTTACCATAGTTCACCCCTCCACTTT.

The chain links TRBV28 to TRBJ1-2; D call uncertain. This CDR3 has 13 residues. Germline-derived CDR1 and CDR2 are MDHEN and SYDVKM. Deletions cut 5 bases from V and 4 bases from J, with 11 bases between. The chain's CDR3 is CASSSGFLYGYTF. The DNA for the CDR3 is TGTGCCAGCAGTAGCGGGTTCCTCTATGGCTACACCTTC.

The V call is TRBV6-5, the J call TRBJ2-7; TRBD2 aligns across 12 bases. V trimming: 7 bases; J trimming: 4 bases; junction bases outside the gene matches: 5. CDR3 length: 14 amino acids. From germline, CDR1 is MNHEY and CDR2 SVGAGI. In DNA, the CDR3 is TGTGCCAGCAAGGGGACTAGCGGGTCTTACGAGCAGTACTTC. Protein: CASKGTSGSYEQYF.

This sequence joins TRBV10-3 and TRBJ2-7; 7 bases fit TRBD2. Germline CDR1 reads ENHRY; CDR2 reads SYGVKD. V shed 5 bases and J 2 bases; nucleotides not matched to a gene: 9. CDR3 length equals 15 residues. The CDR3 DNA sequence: TGTGCCATCAGTACCTCTGCGGGAGCCGCCTACGAGCAGTACTTC. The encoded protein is CAISTSAGAAYEQYF.

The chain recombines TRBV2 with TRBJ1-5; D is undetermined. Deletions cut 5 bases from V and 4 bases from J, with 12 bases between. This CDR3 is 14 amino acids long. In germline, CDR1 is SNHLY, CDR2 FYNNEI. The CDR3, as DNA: TGTGCCAGCAGTTCCTTGGAGGAAAATCAGCCCCAGCATTTT. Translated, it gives CASSSLEENQPQHF.

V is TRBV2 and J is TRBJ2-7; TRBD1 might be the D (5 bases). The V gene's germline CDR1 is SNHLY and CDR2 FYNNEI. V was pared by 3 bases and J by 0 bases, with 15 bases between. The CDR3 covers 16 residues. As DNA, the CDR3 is TGTGCCAGCAGTGACCTTTCGTGGGGCGTCTCCTACGAGCAGTACTTC. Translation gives CASSDLSWGVSYEQYF.

CDR3 bases: TGTGCCAGCAGCTTAAGGGACAGGGGGTCGAACACCGGGGAGCTGTTTTTT. Amino acid sequence: CASSLRDRGSNTGELFF. The chain is built from TRBV7-8 and TRBJ2-2, with 11 nucleotides matching TRBD1. V lost 2 bases and J lost 0; bases outside the gene matches: 2. Germline assignment: CDR1 SGHVS and CDR2 FQNEAQ. CDR3 length: 17 residues. Using reference TRBV7-8 and TRBJ2-2 for the parts outside the CDR3, the full variable domain is GAGVSQSPRYKVAKRGQDVALRCDPISGHVSLFWYQQALGQGPEFLTYFQNEAQLDKSGLPSDRFFAERPEGSVSTLKIQRTQQEDSAVYLCASSLRDRGSNTGELFFGEGSRLTVL.

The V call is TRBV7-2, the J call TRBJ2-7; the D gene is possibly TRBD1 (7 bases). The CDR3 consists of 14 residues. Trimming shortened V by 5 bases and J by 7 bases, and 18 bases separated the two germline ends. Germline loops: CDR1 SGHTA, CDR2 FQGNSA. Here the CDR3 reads CASSQGGPLREQYF. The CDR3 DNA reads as TGTGCCAGCAGCCAGGGGGGACCTTTACGGGAGCAGTACTTC.